This T cell receptor (beta chain) was identified in a study of T-cell reconstitution after alpha-beta-depleted transplantation in children. The CDR3 covers 17 residues. J was trimmed by 0 bases and V by 1 base; bases with no gene match: 4. Germline V gene data show CDR1 as MNHEY and CDR2 as SMNVEV (reference sequence). Unique molecular identifiers were incorporated into the prepared TCRbeta library. TCRdb independently ran MiXCR on the PCR reads; one entry per CDR3 protein. The sample contains around 700,000 distinct CDR3 sequences, less than 15% of which appear only once. Notes on this clonotype: Its specificity is unknown.

Study conclusions and caveats: Elevated TCRbeta diversity at day 60 was traced, in some patients, to surviving recipient T cells and thymic progenitors. When one year had passed after transplant, most T-cell counts and diversity came from newly produced T cells.

The V gene is TRBV27, the J gene TRBJ2-3; 10 bases are a match to TRBD2. The sample in question was PBMCs, obtained before TCRalphabeta/CD19-depleted stem cell transplant. This TCR derives from a girl aged 2-9 years with congenital amegakaryocytic thrombocytopenia, due to receive a stem cell transplant. DNA of the CDR3: TGTGCCAGCAGTTTATTGACGACTAGCGGGAGCACAGATACGCAGTATTTT. It is translated as CASSLLTTSGSTDTQYF.